This TCR beta chain was identified during a study of beta chain features in type 1 diabetes. Study outcomes and limitations: In all four CD4+ subsets, TCRB CDR3 length was significantly, moderately reduced in type 1 diabetes. In these data, an HLA type influence on TCRB rearrangement remained unresolved.

Expressed TCRB transcripts got sequenced, as all isolated RNA was reverse transcribed. Assay used: immunoSEQ multiplex PCR; TCRdb lists only in-frame clones, some missing. The sample has hundreds of thousands of clones, roughly 12% seen once. The table lists this clone with a few counts. No antigen is known for it. Input material: naive CD4+ T cells from blood. This TCR came from a man aged 18 to 35 with type 1 diabetes.

CDR3 residues: CAWSVEGNTIYF. The CDR3 nucleotides read TGTGCCTGGAGTGTTGAAGGAAACACCATATATTTT. This chain connects TRBV30 to TRBJ1-3; D is unresolved. This CDR3 is 12 amino acids long. CDR1 is GTSNPN and CDR2 is SVGIG in the germline V gene (reference sequence). Between the trimmed V and J ends, which lost 0 bases and 4 bases, there was a span of 4 bases.